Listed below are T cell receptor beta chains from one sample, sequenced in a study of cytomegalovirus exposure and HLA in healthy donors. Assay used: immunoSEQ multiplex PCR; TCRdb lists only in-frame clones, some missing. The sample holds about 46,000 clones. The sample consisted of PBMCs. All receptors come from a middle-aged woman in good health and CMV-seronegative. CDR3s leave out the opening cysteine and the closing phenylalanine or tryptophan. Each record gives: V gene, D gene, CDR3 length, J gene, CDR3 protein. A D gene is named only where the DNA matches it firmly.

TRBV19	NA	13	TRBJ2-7	ASSRRPGWGHEQY
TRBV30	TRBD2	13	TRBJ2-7	AWSKNSGSGYEQY
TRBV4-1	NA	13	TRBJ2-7	ASSQATGGNYEQY
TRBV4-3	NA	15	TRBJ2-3	ASSQDPPASSTDTQY
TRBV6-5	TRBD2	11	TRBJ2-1	ASSSGVDNEQF
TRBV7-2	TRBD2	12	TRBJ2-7	ASSPGGGYYEQY
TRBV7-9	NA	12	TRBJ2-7	ASSPATGDYEQY
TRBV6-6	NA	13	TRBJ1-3	ASSRGGDSGNTIY
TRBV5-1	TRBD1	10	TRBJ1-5	ASGTDNQPQH
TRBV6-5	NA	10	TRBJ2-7	ASSRTVYEQY